The 30 T cell receptor beta chains below all came from one sample that was sequenced in a study of technical replicates of blood from a few donors. The data were produced by immunoSEQ multiplex PCR, yet TCRdb's version contains in-frame clones alone and is incomplete. Of under 80,000 clones listed, approximately 91% are singletons. Sequenced material: T cells isolated from PBMCs. These receptors all come from a human donor in good health. Some clones in this sample may be carry-over from other donors' samples.

CDR3 loop: CATSRDRYTYEQYF. The CDR3 coding sequence is TGTGCCACCAGCAGAGACAGGTATACCTACGAGCAGTACTTC. The chain links TRBV15 to TRBJ2-7; D gene ambiguous. Trimming took off 0 bases at V and 2 bases at J, with 8 bases between the two ends. The germline V gene encodes CDR1 LNHNV and CDR2 YYDKDF (reference sequence). CDR3 length: 14 residues.

This chain connects TRBV7-9 to TRBJ2-3; D ambiguous. V shed 6 bases and J shed 3 bases, with 7 bases lying between them. CDR3 length: 12 residues. Germline values: CDR1 SEHNR, CDR2 FQNEAQ (reference sequence). The CDR3 nucleotides are TGTGCCAGCAGACATTTTACAGATACGCAGTATTTT. It yields the protein CASRHFTDTQYF.

The genes are TRBV7-9 and TRBJ1-4; 11 nucleotides align to TRBD1. Looked up from germline, CDR1 is SEHNR and CDR2 is FQNEAQ (reference sequence). After removal of 5 bases from V and 7 bases from J, the junction contained 3 bases not matched to a gene. CDR3 length: 14 amino acids. The CDR3 DNA reads as TGTGCCAGCAGCGTGGGGACAGGGGGTGAAAAACTGTTTTTT. As protein: CASSVGTGGEKLFF.

CDR3 amino acids: CASSQGPGQGVGQPQHF. In DNA form, the CDR3 reads TGTGCCAGCAGCCAAGGACCGGGACAGGGAGTAGGTCAGCCCCAGCATTTT. The chain combines TRBV11-2 with TRBJ1-5, with 9 bases that match TRBD1. Germline V gene sequence: CDR1 SGHAT, CDR2 FQNNGV. The CDR3 consists of 17 residues. V was clipped by 5 bases and J by 6 bases; unmatched bases: 14.

The chain carries TRBV4-3 and TRBJ1-1; TRBD1 is a possible D gene (6 bases). Trimming cost V 4 bases and J 7 bases, with 16 bases left between them. CDR1 and CDR2 (germline): LGHNA, YSLEER. The CDR3 spans 14 residues. The CDR3 nucleotides read TGCGCCAGCAGCCCCTCGCCAGGGGCCCTTGAAGCTTTCTTT. It codes for CASSPSPGALEAFF.

The gene calls are TRBV9 and TRBJ2-3; 8 bases align to TRBD2. After removal of 0 bases from V and 3 bases from J, the junction contained 3 bases not matched to a gene. CDR1 SGDLS and CDR2 YYNGEE come from the germline V gene. This CDR3 contains 15 residues. CDR3 sequence: CASSVAGGLTDTQYF. In DNA, the CDR3 is TGTGCCAGCAGCGTAGCGGGAGGGCTAACAGATACGCAGTATTTT.

The chain carries TRBV6-1 and TRBJ1-3, with unresolved D. Trimming shortened V by 3 bases and J by 0 bases, and 9 bases separated the two germline ends. Looked up from germline, CDR1 is MNHNS and CDR2 is SASEGT. The CDR3 is 15 residues long. The CDR3 reads CASSEERDSGNTIYF. Written as DNA, the CDR3 is TGTGCCAGCAGTGAGGAGAGGGACTCTGGAAACACCATATATTTT.

The gene calls are TRBV5-4 and TRBJ2-5, with unresolved D. Germline V gene lookup returns CDR1 SGHNT and CDR2 YYREEE (reference sequence). CDR3 length: 13 amino acids. V was cut by 0 bases and J by 5 bases, with 8 bases left in between. The CDR3 is CASSLGSDETQYF. In DNA form, the CDR3 reads TGTGCCAGCAGCTTGGGGAGTGATGAGACCCAGTACTTC.

CDR3 protein: CASISSGSSEQYF. CDR3 in DNA: TGTGCCAGCATTTCTAGCGGCTCTTCCGAGCAGTACTTC. The V gene is TRBV6-5, the J gene TRBJ2-7, with TRBD2 matching 7 bases. The CDR3 consists of 13 residues. Germline V gene lookup returns CDR1 MNHEY and CDR2 SVGAGI. J lost 6 bases, V lost 7 bases, and 9 bases had no gene match.

This clone was detected once. The chain employs TRBV11-2 and TRBJ2-7; D remains ambiguous. Germline lookup yields CDR1 SGHAT and CDR2 FQNNGV. Trimming took 5 bases from V and 0 from J, leaving 17 bases between them. This CDR3 contains 16 residues. This chain's CDR3 is CASSPRVGDSSYEQYF. For the CDR3, the DNA is TGTGCCAGCAGCCCACGGGTAGGCGATAGCTCCTACGAGCAGTACTTC. Looking up the rest from reference TRBV11-2 and TRBJ2-7 gives the full variable domain: EAGVAQSPRYKIIEKRQSVAFWCNPISGHATLYWYQQILGQGPKLLIQFQNNGVVDDSQLPKDRFSAERLKGVDSTLKIQPAKLEDSAVYLCASSPRVGDSSYEQYFGPGTRLTVT.

This clone was recorded only once. The chain couples TRBV7-2 to TRBJ1-2; TRBD1 aligns across 10 bases. The CDR3 totals 14 residues. With 1 base clipped from V and 6 bases from J, the junction kept 2 bases outside the gene matches. Germline loops: CDR1 SGHTA, CDR2 FQGNSA. In DNA, the CDR3 is TGTGCCAGCAGCTTAGAGACAGGGGGCGATGGCTACACCTTC. This gives the protein CASSLETGGDGYTF.

The rearrangement uses TRBV7-3 and TRBJ2-3, with 9 bases aligning to TRBD2. The length of the CDR3 is 15 residues. Germline V gives CDR1 SGHTA, CDR2 FQGTGA. Trimming cost V 6 bases and J 3 bases; bases outside gene matches: 7. The CDR3: CASSPAGGPTDTQYF. The CDR3 region has the DNA TGTGCCAGCAGTCCAGCGGGAGGCCCGACAGATACGCAGTATTTT.

Points on this clone: One junction end disagrees with the germline gene, perhaps due to a read error. The gene calls are TRBV18 and TRBJ1-2, with TRBD1 matching 9 bases. The CDR3 totals 15 residues. Germline-derived CDR1 and CDR2 are KGHSH and LQKENI. The CDR3 reads CASSPQGAGVYGYTF. Written as DNA, the CDR3 is TGTGCCAGCTCCCCACAGGGGGCGGGTGTTTATGGCTACACCTTC.

CDR3 DNA sequence: TGTGCCAGCAGTATAAAAGGGGGGAACACTGAAGCTTTCTTT. This gives the protein CASSIKGGNTEAFF. V is TRBV27 and J is TRBJ1-1; possibly TRBD1 for D (6 bases). CDR3 length: 14 amino acids. CDR1 and CDR2 (germline): MNHEY, SMNVEV (reference sequence). V shed 5 bases and J shed 1 base, with 11 bases lying between them.

The chain employs TRBV27 and TRBJ1-1; unclear D gene. This CDR3 has 11 amino acids. CDR1 MNHEY and CDR2 SMNVEV come from the germline V gene (reference sequence). V was pared by 7 bases and J by 2 bases, with 5 bases between. CDR3 nucleotide sequence: TGTGCCAGCATCCTCAACACTGAAGCTTTCTTT. It encodes CASILNTEAFF.

The chain is built from TRBV28 and TRBJ2-1; unclear D gene. Trimming cost V 6 bases and J 0 bases, with 12 bases left between them. CDR1 is MDHEN, CDR2 SYDVKM, per germline. The CDR3 spans 15 residues. The CDR3 coding sequence is TGTGCCAGCAGAGAAGATGGCGGCTCCTACAATGAGCAGTTCTTC. It translates to CASREDGGSYNEQFF.

The genes are TRBV7-9 and TRBJ2-7; 8 positions match TRBD2. This CDR3 has 14 residues. Germline CDR1 SEHNR, CDR2 FQNEAQ (reference sequence). J gave up 3 bases and V 5 bases, and 6 bases lay outside the gene matches. CDR3 sequence reads: CASSRAGAGYEQYF. As DNA, the CDR3 is TGTGCCAGCAGCCGAGCGGGAGCCGGCTACGAGCAGTACTTC.

The chain carries TRBV21-1 and TRBJ2-3; the table assigns TRBD1, which was not confirmed against the DNA. TRBV21-1 is shown as a pseudogene. CDR3 length: 15 amino acids. The CDR3 region has the DNA TGTGCCAGCAGCTACAGACAGAATCCCACAGATACGCAGTATTTT. The encoded protein is CASSYRQNPTDTQYF.

The chain couples TRBV7-9 to TRBJ1-1; maybe TRBD1 (6 bases). CDR3 length: 15 residues. Per the germline V gene, CDR1 is SEHNR and CDR2 is FQNEAQ (reference sequence). V gave up 4 bases and J gave up 4 bases, with 16 bases separating them. The CDR3 here is CASSYIGGLGTEAFF. The CDR3 DNA sequence: TGTGCCAGCAGCTACATAGGGGGATTGGGCACTGAAGCTTTCTTT.

This clone came up once. V is TRBV5-1 and J is TRBJ2-4; TRBD2 is a possible D gene (5 bases). V dropped 2 bases and J dropped 4 bases, with 13 bases sitting between them. The CDR3 covers 15 residues. The germline V gene has CDR1 SGHRS and CDR2 YFSETQ. The chain's CDR3 is CASSLNGCGKNIQYF. The CDR3 DNA reads as TGCGCCAGCAGCTTAAACGGGTGCGGGAAAAACATTCAGTACTTC. Drawing the rest from reference TRBV5-1 and TRBJ2-4, the complete variable domain is KAGVTQTPRYLIKTRGQQVTLSCSPISGHRSVSWYQQTPGQGLQFLFEYFSETQRNKGNFPGRFSGRQFSNSRSEMNVSTLELGDSALYLCASSLNGCGKNIQYFGAGTRLSVL.

The chain employs TRBV5-1 and TRBJ2-2, with D perhaps matching TRBD1 (5 bases). Germline CDR1 is SGHRS and CDR2 is YFSETQ. V lost 0 bases to trimming and J lost 4 bases, with 10 bases between them. The CDR3 is 15 residues long. The DNA of the CDR3 is TGCGCCAGCAGCTTGGTGCAGGGCATCACCGGGGAGCTGTTTTTT. Amino acid sequence: CASSLVQGITGELFF.

This chain joins TRBV30 and TRBJ2-3, with 10 bases fitting TRBD2. This CDR3 comprises 13 residues. Germline loops: CDR1 GTSNPN, CDR2 SVGIG (reference sequence). After removal of 4 bases from V and 3 bases from J, the junction contained 1 base not matched to a gene. Here the CDR3 DNA reads TGTGCCTGGACTAGCGGGAGAACAGATACGCAGTATTTT. Residues: CAWTSGRTDTQYF.

V usage is TRBV6-1 and J usage is TRBJ2-5, with D possibly being TRBD1 (8 bases). The V gene lost 10 bases and the J gene lost 4 bases, with 22 bases spanning the gap. From germline, CDR1 is MNHNS and CDR2 SASEGT. The CDR3 contains 15 residues. For the CDR3, the DNA is TGTGCCACCCGGCGGGACAGGACTAGATCAGAGACCCAGTACTTC. Translation gives CATRRDRTRSETQYF.

The chain links TRBV2 to TRBJ1-4, with 9 positions matching TRBD1. This CDR3 has 14 residues. V lost 9 bases and J lost 7; bases outside the gene matches: 9. Per the germline V gene, CDR1 is SNHLY and CDR2 is FYNNEI. CDR3 amino acids: CASFRQGESEKLFF. Written as DNA, the CDR3 is TGTGCCAGTTTCCGACAGGGGGAAAGTGAAAAACTGTTTTTT.

The chain is built from TRBV30 and TRBJ2-1, with 10 bases that match TRBD2. The CDR3 is made up of 14 amino acids. V lost 7 bases and J lost 7; bases outside the gene matches: 10. The germline CDR1 and CDR2 sequences are GTSNPN and SVGIG (reference sequence). DNA of the CDR3: TGTGCCTTCCTTGGACTAGCGGTCCCGAATGAGCAGTTCTTC. Its protein is CAFLGLAVPNEQFF.

The chain uses TRBV9 and TRBJ2-7, with 7 positions matching TRBD1. The CDR3 has 14 residues. The germline gives CDR1 SGDLS, CDR2 YYNGEE. J gave up 1 base and V 3 bases, and 4 bases lay outside the gene matches. The CDR3 reads CASSAGGRSYEQYF. The CDR3 DNA is TGTGCCAGCAGCGCAGGGGGACGATCCTACGAGCAGTACTTC.

V and J are TRBV11-3 and TRBJ2-5, with 9 bases identical to TRBD2. V trimming: 1 base; J trimming: 3 bases; junction bases outside the gene matches: 3. The CDR3 is 15 residues long. Germline CDR1 reads SGHNT; CDR2 reads YENEEA. CDR3 sequence (DNA): TGTGCCAGCAGCTTAGGAGTAGCGGGAGAAGAGACCCAGTACTTC. It codes for CASSLGVAGEETQYF.

This chain links TRBV2 with TRBJ1-2; D possibly corresponds to TRBD1 (5 bases). The V gene lost 4 bases and the J gene lost 6 bases, with 9 bases spanning the gap. Per the germline V gene, CDR1 is SNHLY and CDR2 is FYNNEI. CDR3 length: 12 amino acids. This chain's CDR3 is CASSGQINGYTF. CDR3 coding DNA: TGTGCCAGCAGTGGACAGATTAATGGCTACACCTTC.

The chain combines TRBV27 with TRBJ1-5; D is unresolved. Trimming stripped 5 bases from V and 1 base from J, with 15 bases between. Germline values: CDR1 MNHEY, CDR2 SMNVEV (reference sequence). CDR3 size: 16 residues. The DNA for the CDR3 is TGTGCCAGCAGTCCCTCGGAGGGCGTGAGCAATCAGCCCCAGCATTTT. The encoded protein is CASSPSEGVSNQPQHF.

This clone was seen once. This chain connects TRBV18 to TRBJ1-1, with D maybe TRBD1 (6 bases). Germline loops: CDR1 KGHSH, CDR2 LQKENI. The V end lost 0 bases, the J end lost 3 bases, and 14 bases lay between the germline ends. This CDR3 contains 16 residues. The CDR3 DNA reads as TGTGCCAGCTCACCACCACCATGGCCAGGGGACACTGAAGCTTTCTTT. Residues: CASSPPPWPGDTEAFF. Full variable domain (missing parts from reference TRBV18 and TRBJ1-1): NAGVMQNPRHLVRRRGQEARLRCSPMKGHSHVYWYRQLPEEGLKFMVYLQKENIIDESGMPKERFSAEFPKEGPSILRIQQVVRGDSAAYFCASSPPPWPGDTEAFFGQGTRLTVV.